Following are 27 T cell receptor beta chains from one sample sequenced in a study of shared clonotypes between healthy human individuals. The data were produced by immunoSEQ multiplex PCR, yet TCRdb's version contains in-frame clones alone and is incomplete. The table has about 2.4 million clones, roughly 93% seen once; the top ten hold 0.36%. Input material: naive CD4+ T cells from PBMCs. Subset in this sample: CD45RA+ positively selected. These receptors all come from a man younger than 35 in good health. Some clones in this sample may be carry-over from other donors' samples.

This chain links TRBV5-6 with TRBJ2-7; 7 nucleotides match TRBD2. The trim removed 1 base at V and 1 base at J, leaving 11 bases unmatched. CDR1 is SGHDT and CDR2 is YYEEEE in the germline V gene. The CDR3 runs 17 residues. The chain's CDR3 is CASSLRVLGGGSYEQYF. The DNA for the CDR3 is TGTGCCAGCAGCTTGAGAGTGTTAGGCGGGGGTTCCTACGAGCAGTACTTC.

Of note for this clone: Additional DNA sequences in this sample encode the identical CDR3. The V and J genes are TRBV7-2 and TRBJ2-3; 13 bases fit TRBD2. After removal of 5 bases from V and 5 bases from J, the junction contained 4 bases not matched to a gene. CDR3 length: 15 residues. Germline lookup yields CDR1 SGHTA and CDR2 FQGNSA. This CDR3 reads CASSRTSGSQDTQYF. In DNA form, the CDR3 reads TGTGCCAGCAGCCGGACTAGCGGGAGCCAAGATACGCAGTATTTT.

The chain is built from TRBV5-1 and TRBJ2-1; 13 bases align to TRBD2. V lost 4 bases and J lost 6; bases outside the gene matches: 7. Germline assignment: CDR1 SGHRS and CDR2 YFSETQ. This CDR3 contains 16 residues. The CDR3 sequence is CASSARTSGSGNEQFF. CDR3 in DNA: TGCGCCAGCAGCGCGCGGACTAGCGGGAGTGGCAATGAGCAGTTCTTC. The full variable domain, rest sourced from reference TRBV5-1 and TRBJ2-1, is KAGVTQTPRYLIKTRGQQVTLSCSPISGHRSVSWYQQTPGQGLQFLFEYFSETQRNKGNFPGRFSGRQFSNSRSEMNVSTLELGDSALYLCASSARTSGSGNEQFFGPGTRLTVL.

The chain uses TRBV5-1 and TRBJ2-5; possible D gene TRBD2, 5 bases. Germline CDR1 reads SGHRS; CDR2 reads YFSETQ. The V and J ends lost 4 bases and 5 bases respectively, with 12 bases between them. CDR3 length: 13 amino acids. The CDR3: CASSRAVEETQYF. Written as DNA, the CDR3 is TGCGCCAGCAGCCGAGCGGTAGAGGAGACCCAGTACTTC.

The V and J genes are TRBV27 and TRBJ2-7; 9 bases agree with TRBD1. The junction had 17 bases not matched to a gene; V was cut back by 5 bases and J by 0 bases. The CDR3 spans 19 residues. Germline values: CDR1 MNHEY, CDR2 SMNVEV (reference sequence). CDR3 sequence (DNA): TGTGCCAGCAGTAGCACAGGGGGCGGCTATCCTCTTCCCTCCTACGAGCAGTACTTC. This translates into CASSSTGGGYPLPSYEQYF.

The CDR3: CASRSLRESRNTQYF. In nucleotides, the CDR3 is TGTGCCAGCAGATCTTTGCGGGAGAGTCGAAATACGCAGTATTTT. V is TRBV11-2 and J is TRBJ2-3, with 7 bases aligning to TRBD2. V was pared by 6 bases and J by 7 bases, with 13 bases of the junction left unmatched. The germline V gene has CDR1 SGHAT and CDR2 FQNNGV. The CDR3 is 15 amino acids.

For the CDR3, the DNA is TGTGCCAGCAGTTTTTCGTCTTTTAGGACAGGGGTAAACTATGGCTACACCTTC. Amino acids: CASSFSSFRTGVNYGYTF. The chain is built from TRBV28 and TRBJ1-2, with 9 bases fitting TRBD1. This CDR3 spans 18 amino acids. Germline CDR1 MDHEN, CDR2 SYDVKM. With 3 bases clipped from V and 2 bases from J, the junction kept 13 bases outside the gene matches.

The chain recombines TRBV5-1 with TRBJ2-3; D could derive from TRBD1 or TRBD2 (6 bases each). Trimming shortened V by 9 bases and J by 6 bases, and 17 bases separated the two germline ends. CDR3 length: 13 residues. In germline, CDR1 is SGHRS, CDR2 YFSETQ. In DNA, the CDR3 is TGCGCCACCCAGGTCGGGGGCGCGGATACGCAGTATTTT. As protein: CATQVGGADTQYF.

CDR3: CASSPYITNTGELFF. The CDR3 DNA follows: TGTGCCAGCAGCCCCTACATCACGAACACCGGGGAGCTGTTTTTT. The V and J genes are TRBV7-7 and TRBJ2-2; D is unresolved. From germline, CDR1 is SSHAT and CDR2 FNYEAQ (reference sequence). The CDR3 is made up of 15 amino acids. The V end was cut by 5 bases, the J end by 0 bases, with 10 bases between.

The chain is built from TRBV28 and TRBJ1-2, with D uncertain. V was clipped by 5 bases and J by 8 bases, with 21 bases between them. The germline V gene has CDR1 MDHEN and CDR2 SYDVKM. This CDR3 region has 15 residues. CDR3: CASSLIGYHLGGYTF. Here the CDR3 DNA reads TGTGCCAGCAGTCTAATAGGCTACCATCTTGGAGGCTACACCTTC.

V usage is TRBV19 and J usage is TRBJ1-1; D unclear. This CDR3 region has 14 residues. Deletions cut 7 bases from V and 4 bases from J, with 16 bases between. Germline V gene data show CDR1 as LNHDA and CDR2 as SQIVND (reference sequence). The CDR3 DNA reads TGTGCCAGTACCTTTTATGGAGATCGCACTGAAGCTTTCTTT. This encodes CASTFYGDRTEAFF.

The chain recombines TRBV28 with TRBJ2-5; 7 bases line up with TRBD1. The germline gives CDR1 MDHEN, CDR2 SYDVKM. The V and J ends lost 1 base and 5 bases, in that order; junction bases with no gene match: 7. This CDR3 is 15 amino acids long. The CDR3 DNA follows: TGTGCCAGCAGTTTATACAGGGGCGTGGGGGAGACCCAGTACTTC. Translated: CASSLYRGVGETQYF.

This clone was detected once. The chain combines TRBV13 with TRBJ2-1, with 8 bases aligning to TRBD2. Per the germline V gene, CDR1 is PRHDT and CDR2 is FYEKMQ (reference sequence). This CDR3 contains 20 residues. The trim removed 0 bases at V and 0 bases at J, leaving 13 bases unmatched. CDR3 residues: CASSLGPPSGFISSYNEQFF. The DNA of the CDR3 is TGTGCCAGCAGCTTAGGCCCGCCTAGCGGGTTCATTAGCTCCTACAATGAGCAGTTCTTC.

The rearrangement links TRBV7-2 to TRBJ2-1, with 7 bases matching TRBD2. The CDR3 spans 15 residues. CDR1 SGHTA and CDR2 FQGNSA come from the germline V gene. After removal of 1 base from V and 7 bases from J, the junction contained 7 bases not matched to a gene. CDR3 residues: CASSLGSGNRNEQFF. The CDR3 nucleotides read TGTGCCAGCAGCTTAGGGAGCGGGAATAGGAATGAGCAGTTCTTC.

This clone was counted a single time. The V call is TRBV1, the J call TRBJ2-7. TRBV1 is an annotated pseudogene. The CDR3 is made up of 15 amino acids. CDR3 coding DNA: TGCACCAGCAGCCAAGACAGGGGACTTACCTACGAGCAGTACTTC. Amino acids: CTSSQDRGLTYEQYF.

The J gene is TRBJ2-5, the V gene TRBV4-3; 9 bases line up with TRBD2. CDR3 length equals 19 residues. Germline trimming cut 1 base from V and 4 bases from J; bases unmatched to any gene: 16. Germline CDR1 and CDR2: LGHNA and YSLEER. The CDR3 loop is CASSQGLIRASGNPETQYF. The CDR3 DNA reads as TGCGCCAGCAGCCAAGGTTTAATCAGGGCTAGCGGGAATCCAGAGACCCAGTACTTC.

The gene calls are TRBV5-1 and TRBJ2-1; 12 bases match TRBD2. The CDR3 covers 14 residues. Germline CDR1 and CDR2: SGHRS and YFSETQ. V gave up 2 bases and J gave up 8 bases; unmatched junction bases: 2. CDR3 in DNA: TGCGCCAGCAGCTTTCGGACTAGCGGGGATGAGCAGTTCTTC. Protein sequence: CASSFRTSGDEQFF.

The chain carries TRBV19 and TRBJ2-1; the match to TRBD1 covers 10 bases. Germline V lookup: CDR1 LNHDA, CDR2 SQIVND (reference sequence). The CDR3 sequence is 17 residues long. V lost 3 bases to trimming and J lost 5 bases; unmatched junction nucleotides: 10. The CDR3 sequence is CASSMRSWGQGNNEQFF. The CDR3 DNA reads TGTGCCAGTAGTATGAGGAGTTGGGGACAGGGGAACAATGAGCAGTTCTTC.

J is TRBJ2-1 and V is TRBV6-7; 8 nucleotides agree with TRBD2. TRBV6-7 is an ORF; its function is uncertain. CDR3 length: 14 amino acids. The V and J ends lost 6 bases and 5 bases, in that order; junction bases with no gene match: 6. CDR3 sequence (DNA): TGTGCCAGCAGCCTGACTAGCGAGGACAATGAGCAGTTCTTC. It yields the protein CASSLTSEDNEQFF.

The chain combines TRBV25-1 with TRBJ2-2, with 7 bases lining up with TRBD2. V gave up 5 bases and J gave up 3 bases; unmatched junction bases: 15. This CDR3 has 18 amino acids. The germline gives CDR1 MGHDK, CDR2 SYGVNS. CDR3 nucleotide sequence: TGTGCCAGCAGTTTACCGGGTATCACTAGCGCCGACACCGGGGAGCTGTTTTTT. It codes for CASSLPGITSADTGELFF.

The chain couples TRBV28 to TRBJ1-5; TRBD1 matches 9 bases. V shed 5 bases, J shed 2 bases, and the junction held 7 bases outside the gene matches. The CDR3 has 16 residues. The germline CDR1 and CDR2 sequences are MDHEN and SYDVKM. The CDR3, as DNA: TGTGCCAGCAGTGTGGACAGGGGATGGGGCAATCAGCCCCAGCATTTT. Encoded protein: CASSVDRGWGNQPQHF.

This clone was seen once. This rearrangement joins TRBV9 to TRBJ1-1, with D unclear. The CDR3 has 12 amino acids. Germline CDR1 is SGDLS and CDR2 is YYNGEE. Trimming removed 0 bases at V and 8 bases at J, with 8 bases between. CDR3 bases: TGTGCCAGCAGCGTAGTAACAACAGAAGCTTTCTTT. This codes for CASSVVTTEAFF.

The chain is built from TRBV7-2 and TRBJ1-1; a weak D match, TRBD1 (6 bases). Between the trimmed V and J ends, which lost 4 bases and 1 base, there was a span of 19 bases. Germline CDR1 and CDR2: SGHTA and FQGNSA. There are 17 residues in the CDR3. The CDR3 region is CASSSPHLGGPNTEAFF. The CDR3 coding sequence is TGTGCCAGCAGCTCTCCCCATCTGGGGGGCCCGAACACTGAAGCTTTCTTT.

The V gene is TRBV5-1, the J gene TRBJ2-5; possible D gene TRBD1, 5 bases. The DNA end favors TRBJ2-7, so the J call may be wrong. Per the germline V gene, CDR1 is SGHRS and CDR2 is YFSETQ. The CDR3 is 14 residues long. Here the CDR3 DNA reads TGCGCCAGCAGCTTGGCCTTCAGGGCGTACGAGCAGTACTTC. This sequence encodes CASSLAFRAYEQYF.

V usage is TRBV30 and J usage is TRBJ2-7; D gene unclear. Between the trimmed V and J ends, which lost 0 bases and 5 bases, there was a span of 14 bases. The CDR3 has 14 residues. The germline V gene has CDR1 GTSNPN and CDR2 SVGIG (reference sequence). CDR3 sequence reads: CAWSVLMGIHEQYF. DNA of the CDR3: TGTGCCTGGAGTGTACTTATGGGTATCCACGAGCAGTACTTC. The whole variable domain, remainder taken from reference TRBV30 and TRBJ2-7, is SQTIHQWPATLVQPVGSPLSLECTVEGTSNPNLYWYRQAAGRGLQLLFYSVGIGQISSEVPQNLSASRPQDRQFILSSKKLLLSDSGFYLCAWSVLMGIHEQYFGPGTRLTVT.

Turning to this clone: Germline and junction disagree at one end, which may indicate a read error. This chain links TRBV10-1 with TRBJ1-2; weak D call: TRBD1 (5 bases). Germline-derived CDR1 and CDR2 are WNHNN and SYGVQD (reference sequence). This CDR3 is built from 12 residues. CDR3 amino acids: CASTLGASMKFF. The CDR3 DNA is TGCGCCAGCACGCTCGGGGCGTCGATGAAGTTCTTC.

This chain connects TRBV28 to TRBJ2-5; 9 bases agree with TRBD1. CDR1 and CDR2 (germline): MDHEN, SYDVKM. Trimming at V came to 3 bases and at J to 3 bases, leaving 8 bases not matched to a gene. The CDR3 is 16 residues long. CDR3 in amino acids: CASSLPPGQGEETQYF. The DNA of the CDR3 is TGTGCCAGCAGTTTGCCTCCGGGACAGGGAGAAGAGACCCAGTACTTC.